A selection of T cell receptor beta chains follows, all from one sample in a study of OX40 agonist ivuxolimab in advanced cancers. Here immunoSEQ multiplex PCR was the method, and the copy in TCRdb shows in-frame clones only, minus some. The sample comprises around 69,000 clones, about nine tenths of which are singletons, and under 4.5% rests with the top ten. The sample here was CD4+ or CD8+ T cells sorted from blood, taken in a trial of the OX40 agonist ivuxolimab. Receptor source: an adult with an advanced solid tumor such as melanoma, head and neck, liver or kidney cancer. Both conserved end residues are part of each CDR3. Each record gives: CDR3 DNA, CDR3 protein, V gene, D gene, clone size, J gene. A D gene is named only where the DNA matches it firmly. Where a row states a size, it is once, few, many or the class of an expanded clone; other rows omit it.

DNA: TGTGCCAGCACTTGGAACGTGGGAAACACCATATATTTT
CDR3: CASTWNVGNTIYF
V: TRBV6-1
D: NA
size: NA
J: TRBJ1-3

DNA: TGTGCCAGCAGCCCCCTCGGGGTTAGCGGGCAATACGAGCAGTACTTC
CDR3: CASSPLGVSGQYEQYF
V: TRBV7-6
D: TRBD2
size: NA
J: TRBJ2-7

DNA: TGTGCCAGTAGTATGGGCAGAGGCGCCTATGGCTACACCTTC
CDR3: CASSMGRGAYGYTF
V: TRBV19
D: NA
size: NA
J: TRBJ1-2

DNA: TGTGCCAGCAGACCGGGACTAGCGGGAGGCGAGCAGTTCTTC
CDR3: CASRPGLAGGEQFF
V: TRBV28
D: TRBD2
size: once
J: TRBJ2-1

DNA: TGTGCCAGCAGCTTAGATCCATACCGGACGGGGGGGAGGCCAGATACGCAGTATTTT
CDR3: CASSLDPYRTGGRPDTQYF
V: TRBV11-2
D: TRBD2
size: NA
J: TRBJ2-3

DNA: TGTGCCAGCAGTGTTAGCCGCGCCTCCACAGATACGCAGTATTTT
CDR3: CASSVSRASTDTQYF
V: TRBV6-4
D: NA
size: few
J: TRBJ2-3

DNA: TGTGCCAGCAGTGAACGCAGGGGAAATCAGCCCCAGCATTTT
CDR3: CASSERRGNQPQHF
V: TRBV6-5
D: NA
size: NA
J: TRBJ1-5

DNA: TGTGCCAGCAGTGCTAACGTTGGTTACGAGCAGTACTTC
CDR3: CASSANVGYEQYF
V: TRBV2
D: NA
size: NA
J: TRBJ2-7

DNA: TGCGCCAGCAGCCAAGGGACCGTCAGCTCTCCCTACAATGAGCAGTTCTTC
CDR3: CASSQGTVSSPYNEQFF
V: TRBV4-1
D: NA
size: NA
J: TRBJ2-1

DNA: TGTGCCAGCAGTTACGCGGGGCCTGGAAACACCATATATTTT
CDR3: CASSYAGPGNTIYF
V: TRBV6-5
D: NA
size: NA
J: TRBJ1-3

DNA: TGTGCCAGCAGCCGTCGCAGGGGCAGGAGGGCCGGGGAGCTGTTTTTT
CDR3: CASSRRRGRRAGELFF
V: TRBV28
D: NA
size: NA
J: TRBJ2-2

DNA: TGCGCCAGCAGCCAAGAGTTGAGCTCCTATAATTCACCCCTCCACTTT
CDR3: CASSQELSSYNSPLHF
V: TRBV4-3
D: NA
size: NA
J: TRBJ1-6

DNA: TGTGCCAGCAGCCAGGGCTCCTACAATGAGCAGTTCTTC
CDR3: CASSQGSYNEQFF
V: TRBV27
D: NA
size: NA
J: TRBJ2-1

DNA: TGTGCCTGGAGTGGAGTTACTGAAGCTTTCTTT
CDR3: CAWSGVTEAFF
V: TRBV30
D: NA
size: NA
J: TRBJ1-1

DNA: TGTGCCAGCAGCGTAATGGGGGGTTCTGGAAACACCATATATTTT
CDR3: CASSVMGGSGNTIYF
V: TRBV9
D: NA
size: NA
J: TRBJ1-3

DNA: TGTGCCAGCAGTTATGCACAGGGGGAGAGCACTGAAGCTTTCTTT
CDR3: CASSYAQGESTEAFF
V: TRBV28
D: TRBD1
size: NA
J: TRBJ1-1

DNA: TGTGCCAGCAGCTTGGGGGGCCTCACAGATACGCAGTATTTT
CDR3: CASSLGGLTDTQYF
V: TRBV7-3
D: NA
size: NA
J: TRBJ2-3

DNA: TGTGCCAGCAGTTCCTCCCCCGGGACAGGGAGCAATTCACCCCTCCACTTT
CDR3: CASSSSPGTGSNSPLHF
V: TRBV28
D: TRBD1
size: NA
J: TRBJ1-6

DNA: TGTGCCAGTAGTATACGAGGCTCCGTGGAGACCCAGTACTTC
CDR3: CASSIRGSVETQYF
V: TRBV19
D: NA
size: NA
J: TRBJ2-5

DNA: TGTGCCAGCTCAACGGGACAGGGGAGGGAGCAGTACTTC
CDR3: CASSTGQGREQYF
V: TRBV18
D: TRBD1
size: NA
J: TRBJ2-7

DNA: TGTGCCAGCAGCGGGGCAAGGTGGCGGACGAACATTCAGTACTTC
CDR3: CASSGARWRTNIQYF
V: TRBV7-9
D: NA
size: NA
J: TRBJ2-4

DNA: TGTGCCAGTAGTTACCGGCCCAGCTCGGAGGCAGATACGCAGTATTTT
CDR3: CASSYRPSSEADTQYF
V: TRBV19
D: NA
size: NA
J: TRBJ2-3

DNA: TGTGCCAGCAGCCCGATGAGCGGGAGATCCGACGAGCAGTACTTC
CDR3: CASSPMSGRSDEQYF
V: TRBV14
D: TRBD2
size: NA
J: TRBJ2-7

DNA: TGCGCCAGCAGCTTGAGGTCTGGGGCCAACGTCCTGACTTTC
CDR3: CASSLRSGANVLTF
V: TRBV5-1
D: NA
size: NA
J: TRBJ2-6

DNA: TGTGCCAGCTGCCTCGGGGGGTCAGGGCCTCACCCCACGAGTGAGCAGTTCTTC
CDR3: CASCLGGSGPHPTSEQFF
V: TRBV28
D: TRBD2
size: NA
J: TRBJ2-1

DNA: TGTGCCAGCAGGGCGGGAGGGCCTGATACGCAGTATTTT
CDR3: CASRAGGPDTQYF
V: TRBV2
D: TRBD2
size: NA
J: TRBJ2-3

DNA: TGCGCCAGCAGCGTGACAGGGGCAAGGTGGGCTGAAGCTTTCTTT
CDR3: CASSVTGARWAEAFF
V: TRBV5-1
D: TRBD1
size: NA
J: TRBJ1-1

DNA: TGTGCCAGCAGTATTAAGATAACTAATGAAAAACTGTTTTTT
CDR3: CASSIKITNEKLFF
V: TRBV2
D: NA
size: NA
J: TRBJ1-4

DNA: TGTGCCAGCTCACCCGGGACAGCTCCCTCTGGGGCCAACGTCCTGACTTTC
CDR3: CASSPGTAPSGANVLTF
V: TRBV18
D: TRBD1
size: once
J: TRBJ2-6

DNA: TGCGCCAGCAGCCAAGATCCCGCTAGGCAGCCCTACGAGCAGTACTTC
CDR3: CASSQDPARQPYEQYF
V: TRBV4-1
D: NA
size: few
J: TRBJ2-7

DNA: TGTGCCAGCAGTCAAACAGGCTGGGCTTTCTTT
CDR3: CASSQTGWAFF
V: TRBV28
D: NA
size: NA
J: TRBJ1-1

DNA: TGTGCCAGTAGTTCCGGGACAGGGGTAACTGAAGCTTTCTTT
CDR3: CASSSGTGVTEAFF
V: TRBV19
D: TRBD1
size: NA
J: TRBJ1-1

DNA: TGTGCCTGGAGCCCTATAGCGGGAGCGGGGGGCGAGCAGTACTTC
CDR3: CAWSPIAGAGGEQYF
V: TRBV30
D: TRBD2
size: once
J: TRBJ2-7

DNA: TGTGCCATCAGTGGAGGGAATGCGGCCAAAAACATTCAGTACTTC
CDR3: CAISGGNAAKNIQYF
V: TRBV10-3
D: NA
size: NA
J: TRBJ2-4

DNA: TGTGCCATCGGGAGTACAGGGGGCGACTATGGCTACACCTTC
CDR3: CAIGSTGGDYGYTF
V: TRBV10-3
D: TRBD1
size: once
J: TRBJ1-2

DNA: TGTGCCAGCAGCACCGACAACACAGATACGCAGTATTTT
CDR3: CASSTDNTDTQYF
V: TRBV7-2
D: NA
size: NA
J: TRBJ2-3

DNA: TGCGCCAGCGGCCGAGGGGCGGCGGACACTGAAGCTTTCTTT
CDR3: CASGRGAADTEAFF
V: TRBV5-1
D: NA
size: NA
J: TRBJ1-1

DNA: TGCGCCAGCAGCTTTGGGACAGGGAGGGAAGAGACCCAGTACTTC
CDR3: CASSFGTGREETQYF
V: TRBV5-1
D: TRBD1
size: NA
J: TRBJ2-5

DNA: TGTGCCAGCAGTTTTACTTCCCAAGAGACCCAGTACTTC
CDR3: CASSFTSQETQYF
V: TRBV7-3
D: NA
size: NA
J: TRBJ2-5

DNA: TGCGCCAGCAGCTTGGGGGGCCCAGGCAATGAGCAGTTCTTC
CDR3: CASSLGGPGNEQFF
V: TRBV5-1
D: NA
size: NA
J: TRBJ2-1